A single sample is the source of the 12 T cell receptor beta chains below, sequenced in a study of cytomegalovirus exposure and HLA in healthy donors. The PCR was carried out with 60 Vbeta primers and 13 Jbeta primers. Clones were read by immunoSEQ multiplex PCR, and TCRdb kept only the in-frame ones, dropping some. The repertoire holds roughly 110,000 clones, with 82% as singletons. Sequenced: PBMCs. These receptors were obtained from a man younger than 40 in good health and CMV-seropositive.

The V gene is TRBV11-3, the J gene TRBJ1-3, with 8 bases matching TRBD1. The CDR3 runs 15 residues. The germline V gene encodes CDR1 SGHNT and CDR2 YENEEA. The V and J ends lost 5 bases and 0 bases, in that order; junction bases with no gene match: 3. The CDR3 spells CASSPGQGSGNTIYF. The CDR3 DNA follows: TGTGCCAGCAGCCCTGGACAGGGCTCTGGAAACACCATATATTTT.

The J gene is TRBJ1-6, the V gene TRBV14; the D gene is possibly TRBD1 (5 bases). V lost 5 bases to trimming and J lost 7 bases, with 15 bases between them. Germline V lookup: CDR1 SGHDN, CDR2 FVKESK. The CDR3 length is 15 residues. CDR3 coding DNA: TGTGCCAGCAGCAAGAGGACACTTCCCAATTCACCCCTCCACTTT. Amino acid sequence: CASSKRTLPNSPLHF.

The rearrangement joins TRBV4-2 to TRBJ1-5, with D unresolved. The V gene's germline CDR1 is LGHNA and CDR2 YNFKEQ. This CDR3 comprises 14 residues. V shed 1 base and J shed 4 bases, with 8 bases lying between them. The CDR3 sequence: CASSQGHLNQPQHF. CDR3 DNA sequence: TGTGCCAGCAGCCAAGGACACCTTAATCAGCCCCAGCATTTT.

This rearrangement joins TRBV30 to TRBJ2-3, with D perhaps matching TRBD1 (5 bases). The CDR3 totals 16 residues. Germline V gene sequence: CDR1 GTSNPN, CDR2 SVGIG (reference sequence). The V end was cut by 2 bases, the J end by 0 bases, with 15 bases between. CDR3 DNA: TGTGCCTGGAGTACAAAGGGGTCGAGGAGCACAGATACGCAGTATTTT. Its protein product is CAWSTKGSRSTDTQYF.

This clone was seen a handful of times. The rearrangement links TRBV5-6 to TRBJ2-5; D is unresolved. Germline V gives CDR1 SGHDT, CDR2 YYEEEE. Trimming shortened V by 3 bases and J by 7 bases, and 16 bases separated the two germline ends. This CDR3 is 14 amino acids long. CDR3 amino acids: CASSSRGIPLTQYF. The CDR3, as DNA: TGTGCCAGCAGCTCTAGAGGAATTCCCCTGACCCAGTACTTC.

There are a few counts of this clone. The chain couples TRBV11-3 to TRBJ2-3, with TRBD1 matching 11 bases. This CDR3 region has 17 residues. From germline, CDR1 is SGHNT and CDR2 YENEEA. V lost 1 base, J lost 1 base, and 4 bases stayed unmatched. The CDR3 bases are TGTGCCAGCAGCTTAGTGACGGGACAGGGGGGCACAGATACGCAGTATTTT. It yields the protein CASSLVTGQGGTDTQYF.

The CDR3 DNA reads as TGTGCCAGCACCAAAAGGGGAAGGACAGGGGGAGGTGAGCAGTTCTTC. As protein: CASTKRGRTGGGEQFF. This chain connects TRBV2 to TRBJ2-1; TRBD1 matches 10 bases. Per germline, CDR1 SNHLY and CDR2 FYNNEI. The CDR3 contains 16 residues. Germline trimming cut 7 bases from V and 9 bases from J; bases unmatched to any gene: 15.

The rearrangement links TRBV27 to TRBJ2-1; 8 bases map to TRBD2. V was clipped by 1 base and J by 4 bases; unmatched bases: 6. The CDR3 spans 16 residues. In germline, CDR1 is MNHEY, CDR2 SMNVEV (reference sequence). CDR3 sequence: CASSLYSGGPYNEQFF. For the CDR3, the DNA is TGTGCCAGCAGTTTATACAGCGGGGGCCCTTACAATGAGCAGTTCTTC.

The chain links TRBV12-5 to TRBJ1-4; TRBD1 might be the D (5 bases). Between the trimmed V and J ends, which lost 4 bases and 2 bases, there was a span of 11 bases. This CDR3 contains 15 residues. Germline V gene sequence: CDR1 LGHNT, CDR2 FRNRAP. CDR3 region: CASGSGEGTNEKLFF. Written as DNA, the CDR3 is TGTGCTAGTGGTTCGGGGGAGGGGACTAATGAAAAACTGTTTTTT.

As DNA, the CDR3 is TGTGCCAGCAGTTATAGTCAGACTAATCAGCCCCAGCATTTT. Translation gives CASSYSQTNQPQHF. The rearrangement uses TRBV6-1 and TRBJ1-5; D gene uncertain. The V end lost 5 bases, the J end lost 4 bases, and 12 bases lay between the germline ends. Germline V gene sequence: CDR1 MNHNS, CDR2 SASEGT. This CDR3 comprises 14 residues.

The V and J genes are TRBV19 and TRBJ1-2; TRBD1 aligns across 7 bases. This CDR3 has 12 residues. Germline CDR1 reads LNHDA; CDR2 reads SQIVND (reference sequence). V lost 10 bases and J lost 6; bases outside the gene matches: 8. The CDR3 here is CATRTGRHGYTF. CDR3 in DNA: TGTGCCACCAGGACAGGCCGGCATGGCTACACCTTC.

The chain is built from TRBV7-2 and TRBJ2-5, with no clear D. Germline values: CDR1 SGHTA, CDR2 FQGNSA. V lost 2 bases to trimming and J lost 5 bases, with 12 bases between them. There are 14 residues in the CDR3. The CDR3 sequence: CASSLSRLRETQYF. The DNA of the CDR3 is TGTGCCAGCAGCTTAAGCAGGCTTAGGGAGACCCAGTACTTC.